This T cell receptor beta chain originates from a study of T cell responses to AZD1222 COVID-19 vaccine. Study-level background: Pooled together were second doses at about 4 or about 12 weeks.

This CDR3 spans 14 amino acids. The germline gives CDR1 LNHDA, CDR2 SQIVND (reference sequence). V gave up 6 bases and J gave up 2 bases; unmatched junction bases: 3. Study-wide results and caveats: Donors in the cohort were predominantly white British and more often female, and clonal diversity was possibly underestimated. Repertoires were sampled only after the peak T cell response. Nearly half of spike-specific TCRs reportedly target unmutated variant regions.

Concerning this clone: Its antigen is unknown.

Clones were sequenced by immunoSEQ multiplex PCR, and TCRdb holds only the in-frame ones, with some missing. The repertoire holds around 30,000 clones, with roughly 92% as singletons. The chain links TRBV19 to TRBJ1-3; 8 bases are shared with TRBD1. The TCR comes from an adult in good health. The sample was peripheral blood, taken on day 0 of AZD1222 vaccination. The CDR3 loop is CASRDRDTGNTIYF. The DNA of the CDR3 is TGTGCCAGTAGGGACAGGGATACTGGAAACACCATATATTTT.